This entry is about one T cell receptor beta chain. The data were obtained in a study of blood T cell repertoires in COVID-19. Overall study: Both acute and convalescent COVID-19 samples were obtained from the United States, Italy and Spain. PBMCs, B-cell-depleted T cells, or T cells were the source of the cDNA or gDNA that made up the material.

As processed by the authors: Quantification of nucleated cells was approximated via reference gene primer amplification. Repertoires were generated with immunoSEQ multiplex PCR, while TCRdb's copy carries only in-frame clones and drops some. The V and J calls and the clone size are those of that table, but D and trimming were determined from the DNA. The table lists some 380,000 clones, around 91% of them singletons. This receptor was taken from a man younger than 35 with active or convalescent COVID-19. What was sequenced was peripheral blood.

CDR3 sequence: CATSRDLGGDRVIFDVGELFF. The CDR3 region has the DNA TGTGCCACCAGCAGAGATCTAGGAGGGGACAGGGTTATATTTGATGTCGGGGAGCTGTTTTTT. This rearrangement joins TRBV15 to TRBJ2-2; 9 bases are a match to TRBD1. Losses at the gene ends were 0 bases for V and 7 bases for J; bases not matched to a gene: 21. The V gene's germline CDR1 is LNHNV and CDR2 YYDKDF (reference sequence). CDR3 length: 21 amino acids.